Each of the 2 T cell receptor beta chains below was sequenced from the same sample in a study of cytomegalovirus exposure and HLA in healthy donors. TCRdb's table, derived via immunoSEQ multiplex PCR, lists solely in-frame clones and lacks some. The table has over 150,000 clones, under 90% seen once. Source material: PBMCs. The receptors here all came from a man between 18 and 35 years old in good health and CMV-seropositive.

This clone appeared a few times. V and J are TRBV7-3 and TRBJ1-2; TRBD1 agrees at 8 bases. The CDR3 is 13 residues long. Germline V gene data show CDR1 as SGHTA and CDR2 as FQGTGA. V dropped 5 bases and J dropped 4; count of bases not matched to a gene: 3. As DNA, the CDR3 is TGTGCCAGCAGCCCGGGACAGGCCTATGGCTACACCTTC. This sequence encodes CASSPGQAYGYTF. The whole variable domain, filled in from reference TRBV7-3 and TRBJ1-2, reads GAGVSQTPSNKVTEKGKYVELRCDPISGHTALYWYRQSLGQGPEFLIYFQGTGAADDSGLPNDRFFAVRPEGSVSTLKIQRTERGDSAVYLCASSPGQAYGYTFGSGTRLTVV.

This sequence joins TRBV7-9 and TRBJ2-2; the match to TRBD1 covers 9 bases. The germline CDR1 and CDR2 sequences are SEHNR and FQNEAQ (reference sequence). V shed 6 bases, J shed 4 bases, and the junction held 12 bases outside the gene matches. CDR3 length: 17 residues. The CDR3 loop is CASSFTGGWRITGELFF. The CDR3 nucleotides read TGTGCCAGCAGTTTTACAGGGGGCTGGAGAATCACCGGGGAGCTGTTTTTT.